This T cell receptor (beta chain) was sequenced for a study of STAT5B mutations in CD4+ large granular lymphocyte leukemia. This clone appeared a few times. The assay was immunoSEQ multiplex PCR, and TCRdb's table has in-frame clones only and misses some. The data hold roughly 30,000 clones, with more than 75% observed a single time. With 0 bases clipped from V and 5 bases from J, the junction kept 2 bases outside the gene matches. The CDR3 consists of 15 residues. The germline V gene encodes CDR1 SGDLS and CDR2 YYNGEE. This sequence was found in a human donor in good health. The sample consisted of CD4+ T cells from blood buffy coats. The gene calls are TRBV9 and TRBJ2-1; 10 bases fit TRBD1. The CDR3 here is CASSVGGTGDNEQFF. For the CDR3, the DNA is TGTGCCAGCAGCGTAGGTGGGACAGGGGACAATGAGCAGTTCTTC.